This entry lists 26 T cell receptor beta chains sequenced from one sample in a study of blood T cell repertoires in COVID-19. The repertoire was sequenced with immunoSEQ multiplex PCR; TCRdb's copy has only in-frame clones and lacks some. Here the sample spans about 54,000 clones, roughly 80% being singletons. Sequenced sample: peripheral blood. These receptor sequences come from a man in his fifties with acute or convalescent COVID-19.

CDR3 amino acids: CASTPSGNTGELFF. DNA of the CDR3: TGTGCCAGCACCCCTAGCGGGAACACCGGGGAGCTGTTTTTT. The chain is built from TRBV5-5 and TRBJ2-2; 7 bases match TRBD2. Germline loops: CDR1 SGHKS, CDR2 YYEKEE (reference sequence). Trimming cost V 6 bases and J 1 base; bases outside gene matches: 3. This CDR3 is 14 amino acids long.

The chain links TRBV7-8 to TRBJ2-7; D is undetermined. Trimming took 4 bases from V and 5 from J, leaving 6 bases between them. Germline values: CDR1 SGHVS, CDR2 FQNEAQ. The CDR3 sequence is 11 residues long. DNA for the CDR3: TGTGCCAGCAGCTCTAGGAACGAGCAGTACTTC. Protein: CASSSRNEQYF.

The gene calls are TRBV10-2 and TRBJ2-7, with D perhaps matching TRBD1 (6 bases). Between the trimmed V and J ends, which lost 2 bases and 3 bases, there was a span of 20 bases. Per the germline V gene, CDR1 is WSHSY and CDR2 is SAAADI. The CDR3 length is 17 residues. The CDR3 reads CASSEASPGTISYEQYF. CDR3 in DNA: TGCGCCAGCAGTGAGGCCTCTCCCGGGACAATAAGCTACGAGCAGTACTTC.

The chain combines TRBV20-1 with TRBJ1-5; D unresolved. Looked up from germline, CDR1 is DFQATT and CDR2 is SNEGSKA (reference sequence). The V end was cut by 3 bases, the J end by 7 bases, with 10 bases between. The CDR3 length is 12 residues. The chain's CDR3 is CSASQLGQPQHF. In DNA form, the CDR3 reads TGCAGTGCTAGTCAACTAGGACAGCCCCAGCATTTT.

The chain carries TRBV7-3 and TRBJ2-5; 9 bases align to TRBD2. The CDR3 is 15 residues long. V lost 2 bases, J lost 2 bases, and 3 bases stayed unmatched. From germline, CDR1 is SGHTA and CDR2 FQGTGA. The CDR3 DNA reads as TGTGCCAGCAGCTTATCCGGACTAGCGCAAGAGACCCAGTACTTC. As protein: CASSLSGLAQETQYF.

This clone came up once. The V gene is TRBV4-2, the J gene TRBJ1-5; possible D gene TRBD1, 6 bases. CDR3 size: 15 residues. Trimming took 1 base from V and 7 from J, leaving 14 bases between them. Germline V lookup: CDR1 LGHNA, CDR2 YNFKEQ. The CDR3 spells CASSQVGQGTQPQHF. The CDR3 DNA sequence: TGTGCCAGCAGCCAAGTAGGGCAGGGGACACAGCCCCAGCATTTT.

This chain uses TRBV30 with TRBJ1-2; 7 bases are shared with TRBD1. J gave up 3 bases and V 3 bases, and 10 bases lay outside the gene matches. Germline lookup yields CDR1 GTSNPN and CDR2 SVGIG (reference sequence). The CDR3 spans 15 residues. This CDR3 reads CAWSPKGGRYYGYTF. The CDR3 nucleotides read TGTGCCTGGAGCCCTAAAGGGGGCAGATACTATGGCTACACCTTC.

The chain employs TRBV20-1 and TRBJ2-5; D not resolved. The germline V gene encodes CDR1 DFQATT and CDR2 SNEGSKA (reference sequence). This CDR3 contains 11 residues. As DNA, the CDR3 is TGCAGGGCTGACAAGGAAGAGACCCAGTACTTC. Translating it yields CRADKEETQYF.

The chain uses TRBV9 and TRBJ1-4; 10 bases are shared with TRBD1. J lost 1 base, V lost 1 base, and 13 bases had no gene match. The CDR3 has 20 amino acids. Germline V gene lookup returns CDR1 SGDLS and CDR2 YYNGEE. DNA for the CDR3: TGTGCCAGCAGCGTATCCTTACCGGGACAGGGGATGGGAACTAATGAAAAACTGTTTTTT. Its protein product is CASSVSLPGQGMGTNEKLFF.

This rearrangement joins TRBV12-3 or TRBV12-4 to TRBJ2-2, with a possible D match to TRBD2 (6 bases). The CDR3 loop spans 13 amino acids. The V and J ends lost 7 bases and 6 bases respectively, with 12 bases between them. The DNA for the CDR3 is TGTGCCAGCACCCTCGGGGGTCCCGGGGAGCTGTTTTTT. This sequence encodes CASTLGGPGELFF.

The V gene is TRBV5-4, the J gene TRBJ1-1, with a possible D match to TRBD1 (5 bases). Germline CDR1 SGHNT, CDR2 YYREEE (reference sequence). This CDR3 contains 12 residues. V was shortened by 1 base and J by 5 bases, with 6 bases between the two germline ends. The DNA of the CDR3 is TGTGCCAGCAGCTTGCGGGGGACTGAAGCTTTCTTT. Protein: CASSLRGTEAFF.

The CDR3 DNA sequence: TGTGCCAGCAGCTTAAGGGAGGGGAGGACCCAGTACTTC. It is translated as CASSLREGRTQYF. The chain has TRBV7-3 and TRBJ2-5, with TRBD2 matching over 7 bases. The CDR3 runs to 13 residues. The germline gives CDR1 SGHTA, CDR2 FQGTGA. With 1 base clipped from V and 7 bases from J, the junction kept 3 bases outside the gene matches.

The chain uses TRBV27 and TRBJ2-5, with 9 nucleotides matching TRBD1. J lost 2 bases, V lost 6 bases, and 7 bases had no gene match. The CDR3 contains 15 residues. From germline, CDR1 is MNHEY and CDR2 SMNVEV (reference sequence). CDR3 DNA: TGTGCCAGCAGGAGACAGGGGGAGAGACAAGAGACCCAGTACTTC. This codes for CASRRQGERQETQYF.

The V call is TRBV18, the J call TRBJ2-1, with D maybe TRBD1 (6 bases). The V gene lost 0 bases and the J gene lost 5 bases, with 20 bases spanning the gap. The length of the CDR3 is 18 residues. CDR1 and CDR2 from the germline V gene are KGHSH and LQKENI. CDR3 protein: CASSPPIDPGAPHNEQFF. As DNA, the CDR3 is TGTGCCAGCTCACCACCTATTGACCCAGGGGCCCCGCACAATGAGCAGTTCTTC.

The rearrangement links TRBV19 to TRBJ1-1, with D perhaps TRBD1 (5 bases). The CDR3 spans 11 residues. V was shortened by 11 bases and J by 10 bases, with 17 bases between the two germline ends. Germline lookup yields CDR1 LNHDA and CDR2 SQIVND (reference sequence). CDR3 sequence reads: CASSARGRAFF. DNA of the CDR3: TGTGCCTCCTCTGCCCGGGGGAGAGCTTTCTTT.

The V gene is TRBV13, the J gene TRBJ1-2; 8 positions agree with TRBD1. The CDR3 contains 17 residues. Unmatched junction bases numbered 10, after V lost 0 bases and J lost 4 bases. Germline CDR1 PRHDT, CDR2 FYEKMQ (reference sequence). The chain's CDR3 is CASSLGQGARLSYGYTF. As DNA, the CDR3 is TGTGCCAGCAGCTTAGGCCAGGGGGCGAGGTTGAGCTATGGCTACACCTTC.

The rearrangement links TRBV6-1 to TRBJ1-5, with no clear D. The CDR3 contains 11 residues. V was pared by 6 bases and J by 10 bases, with 10 bases between. Germline assignment: CDR1 MNHNS and CDR2 SASEGT. The CDR3: CASSLEGPQHF. Written as DNA, the CDR3 is TGTGCCAGCAGCCTAGAAGGACCCCAGCATTTT.

The genes are TRBV5-1 and TRBJ1-1; D remains ambiguous. Germline-derived CDR1 and CDR2 are SGHRS and YFSETQ. This CDR3 is 15 amino acids long. V dropped 1 base and J dropped 4 bases, with 14 bases sitting between them. Here the CDR3 reads CASSLYPIRLTEAFF. The CDR3 DNA reads as TGCGCCAGCAGCTTGTATCCAATCAGGCTCACTGAAGCTTTCTTT.

This chain uses TRBV10-1 with TRBJ2-7; 9 nucleotides align to TRBD1. V gave up 3 bases and J gave up 6 bases; unmatched junction bases: 9. Germline V gene data show CDR1 as WNHNN and CDR2 as SYGVQD (reference sequence). The CDR3 totals 15 residues. The CDR3 nucleotides are TGCGCCAGCAGTGAATCGGGACAGGGCGGAGGCGAGCAGTACTTC. It specifies CASSESGQGGGEQYF.

This clone was counted a few times. This chain joins TRBV27 and TRBJ1-1; the D is unclear. From germline, CDR1 is MNHEY and CDR2 SMNVEV (reference sequence). The V gene lost 6 bases and the J gene lost 1 base, with 15 bases spanning the gap. The CDR3 sequence is 15 residues long. CDR3 loop: CASRPYRGSNTEAFF. CDR3 DNA: TGTGCCAGCAGGCCCTACCGCGGATCGAACACTGAAGCTTTCTTT.

CDR3 residues: CASSLEAGGLTEAFF. DNA for the CDR3: TGCGCCAGCAGCTTGGAGGCAGGGGGCTTGACTGAAGCTTTCTTT. The chain joins TRBV5-1 to TRBJ1-1; 8 positions agree with TRBD1. The V segment lost 0 bases and the J segment 5 bases; nucleotides outside the gene matches: 6. Germline-derived CDR1 and CDR2 are SGHRS and YFSETQ. CDR3 length: 15 amino acids.

J is TRBJ2-3 and V is TRBV5-4; D is uncertain. Trimming took off 4 bases at V and 6 bases at J, with 15 bases between the two ends. The CDR3 consists of 14 residues. Germline V gene lookup returns CDR1 SGHNT and CDR2 YYREEE (reference sequence). CDR3 loop: CASSPNRRSDTQYF. The CDR3 DNA reads TGTGCCAGCAGCCCGAATCGCAGATCGGATACGCAGTATTTT.

V usage is TRBV30 and J usage is TRBJ2-3; perhaps TRBD1 as D (5 bases). Trimming removed 1 base at V and 1 base at J, with 9 bases between. This CDR3 is 14 amino acids long. Germline lookup yields CDR1 GTSNPN and CDR2 SVGIG (reference sequence). Written as DNA, the CDR3 is TGTGCCTGGAGTGAGGGGCGAGGCACAGATACGCAGTATTTT. Translation: CAWSEGRGTDTQYF.

This sequence joins TRBV11-2 and TRBJ2-5, with no clear D. V lost 5 bases and J lost 4, with 14 bases in between. The CDR3 is 14 amino acids. Germline CDR1 is SGHAT and CDR2 is FQNNGV. The CDR3 region has the DNA TGTGCCAGCAGCCCGAGCGAGCCGCCAGAGACCCAGTACTTC. Translating gives CASSPSEPPETQYF.

This chain links TRBV6-5 with TRBJ2-3; D gene unclear. Germline-derived CDR1 and CDR2 are MNHEY and SVGAGI. The CDR3 covers 15 residues. Trimming shortened V by 2 bases and J by 0 bases, and 9 bases separated the two germline ends. Here the CDR3 reads CASSYRVSSTDTQYF. The CDR3 DNA follows: TGTGCCAGCAGTTACCGAGTATCTAGCACAGATACGCAGTATTTT.

This sequence joins TRBV20-1 and TRBJ2-1; 9 bases are a match to TRBD2. The germline CDR1 and CDR2 sequences are DFQATT and SNEGSKA (reference sequence). The trim removed 3 bases at V and 3 bases at J, leaving 6 bases unmatched. The CDR3 has 15 amino acids. The CDR3 DNA reads as TGCAGTGCTAGTATTAAGACTAGCGGCTACAATGAGCAGTTCTTC. Its protein is CSASIKTSGYNEQFF.